A selection of T cell receptor beta chains follows, all from one sample in a study of OX40 agonist ivuxolimab in advanced cancers. Sequenced by immunoSEQ multiplex PCR; TCRdb stores in-frame clones only, minus some. The sample holds over 85,000 clones, about 79% seen once. Material: CD4+ or CD8+ T cells sorted from blood, obtained in a trial of the OX40 agonist ivuxolimab. The receptors were sampled from an adult with an advanced solid tumor such as melanoma, head and neck, liver or kidney cancer. CDR3s include the opening cysteine and the closing phenylalanine or tryptophan. Each record gives: V gene, J gene, CDR3 length, clone size, CDR3 protein. The listing skips clone size in some rows; elsewhere it reads once, few, many or a size class.

V gene: TRBV4-2; J gene: TRBJ2-7; CDR3 length: 18; clone size: .; CDR3 protein: CASSQPVGTAEISYEQYF
V gene: TRBV7-3; J gene: TRBJ2-5; CDR3 length: 13; clone size: .; CDR3 protein: CASSATGSETQYF
V gene: TRBV5-1; J gene: TRBJ2-3; CDR3 length: 15; clone size: .; CDR3 protein: CASSLGDLRADTQYF
V gene: TRBV4-2; J gene: TRBJ2-5; CDR3 length: 17; clone size: few; CDR3 protein: CASSPGVSGHRGETQYF
V gene: TRBV7-2; J gene: TRBJ2-7; CDR3 length: 18; clone size: .; CDR3 protein: CASSLIFLAGGRSYEQYF
V gene: TRBV4-1; J gene: TRBJ2-1; CDR3 length: 15; clone size: .; CDR3 protein: CASSPYEASYNEQFF
V gene: TRBV5-5; J gene: TRBJ2-1; CDR3 length: 14; clone size: .; CDR3 protein: CASSLQGTNLEQFF
V gene: TRBV5-5; J gene: TRBJ2-1; CDR3 length: 14; clone size: .; CDR3 protein: CASSLGQVLNEQFF
V gene: TRBV5-6; J gene: TRBJ2-5; CDR3 length: 13; clone size: .; CDR3 protein: CASSPSREGTQYF
V gene: TRBV7-8; J gene: TRBJ2-5; CDR3 length: 14; clone size: .; CDR3 protein: CASSLAENQETQYF
V gene: TRBV19; J gene: TRBJ2-1; CDR3 length: 12; clone size: .; CDR3 protein: CASSRQFREQFF
V gene: TRBV4-2; J gene: TRBJ2-2; CDR3 length: 15; clone size: .; CDR3 protein: CASSQDLSGIGELFF
V gene: TRBV28; J gene: TRBJ1-2; CDR3 length: 13; clone size: once; CDR3 protein: CASRSDRVHGYTF
V gene: TRBV19; J gene: TRBJ1-2; CDR3 length: 18; clone size: .; CDR3 protein: CASTPDGPGFVANYGYTF
V gene: TRBV11-3; J gene: TRBJ1-1; CDR3 length: 13; clone size: .; CDR3 protein: CANKTGANTEAFF
V gene: TRBV15; J gene: TRBJ2-7; CDR3 length: 15; clone size: .; CDR3 protein: CATSRDPGTGGKQYF
V gene: TRBV6-6; J gene: TRBJ2-7; CDR3 length: 16; clone size: .; CDR3 protein: CASSSNLGGGPFEQYF
V gene: TRBV19; J gene: TRBJ1-5; CDR3 length: 15; clone size: few; CDR3 protein: CASKPIRTGDQPQHF
V gene: TRBV29-1; J gene: TRBJ1-1; CDR3 length: 13; clone size: .; CDR3 protein: CSVGLGGNTEAFF
V gene: TRBV9; J gene: TRBJ1-1; CDR3 length: 15; clone size: .; CDR3 protein: CASSATPGLNTEAFF
V gene: TRBV7-6; J gene: TRBJ2-4; CDR3 length: 16; clone size: .; CDR3 protein: CASSPTTGPAKNIQYF
V gene: TRBV5-1; J gene: TRBJ1-1; CDR3 length: 18; clone size: once; CDR3 protein: CASSKATGEVSANTEAFF
V gene: TRBV7-9; J gene: TRBJ1-6; CDR3 length: 14; clone size: .; CDR3 protein: CASSLEWSNSPLHF
V gene: TRBV6-1; J gene: TRBJ1-3; CDR3 length: 16; clone size: .; CDR3 protein: CASSEDGRLSGNTIYF
V gene: TRBV6-6; J gene: TRBJ1-4; CDR3 length: 13; clone size: .; CDR3 protein: CASSYTPGEKLFF
V gene: TRBV2; J gene: TRBJ2-4; CDR3 length: 15; clone size: .; CDR3 protein: CASRGAELAKNIQYF
V gene: TRBV2; J gene: TRBJ2-7; CDR3 length: 14; clone size: .; CDR3 protein: CASRGQGVKSEQYF
V gene: TRBV30; J gene: TRBJ1-1; CDR3 length: 14; clone size: .; CDR3 protein: CAWNSRDREAEAFF
V gene: TRBV11-2; J gene: TRBJ2-6; CDR3 length: 16; clone size: .; CDR3 protein: CASSLDGGFGANVLTF
V gene: TRBV6-1; J gene: TRBJ1-2; CDR3 length: 15; clone size: .; CDR3 protein: CASSDRQGKGYGYTF
V gene: TRBV2; J gene: TRBJ1-4; CDR3 length: 18; clone size: .; CDR3 protein: CASSRISPGQGAFEKLFF
V gene: TRBV6-1; J gene: .; CDR3 length: 14; clone size: once; CDR3 protein: CAGLDTGRGYEQYF
V gene: TRBV28; J gene: TRBJ1-5; CDR3 length: 13; clone size: once; CDR3 protein: CASSWGSNQPQHF
V gene: TRBV7-8; J gene: TRBJ2-7; CDR3 length: 14; clone size: .; CDR3 protein: CASSLGQGPSEQYF
V gene: TRBV6-6; J gene: TRBJ2-6; CDR3 length: 16; clone size: few; CDR3 protein: CASSYLLSSGANVLTF
V gene: TRBV5-1; J gene: TRBJ2-7; CDR3 length: 15; clone size: .; CDR3 protein: CASSPGGTLSYEQYF
V gene: TRBV4-2; J gene: TRBJ2-3; CDR3 length: 16; clone size: .; CDR3 protein: CASSSGTTGYTDTQYF
V gene: TRBV4-2; J gene: TRBJ2-5; CDR3 length: 14; clone size: .; CDR3 protein: CASSPRGLGETQYF
V gene: TRBV7-3; J gene: TRBJ2-2; CDR3 length: 15; clone size: few; CDR3 protein: CASSLYPTDTGELFF
V gene: TRBV7-2; J gene: TRBJ1-1; CDR3 length: 13; clone size: .; CDR3 protein: CASSPPRRGGAFF
V gene: TRBV28; J gene: TRBJ2-3; CDR3 length: 15; clone size: .; CDR3 protein: CASSLDPARADTQYF
V gene: TRBV2; J gene: TRBJ1-5; CDR3 length: 15; clone size: .; CDR3 protein: CASSRQGGSNQPQHF